The rows below give T cell receptor beta chains drawn from one sample of a study of blood T cell repertoires in COVID-19. Generated by immunoSEQ multiplex PCR, the TCRdb table keeps only in-frame clones and is missing some. This table holds 28,000 or so clones, about 91% found once. The specimen sequenced was peripheral blood. The receptors stem from a human donor in a cohort sampled during active COVID-19. The CDR3 runs from the conserved cysteine through the conserved F or W. D genes are given only for firm matches. Clone size is stated in some rows and not others, as once, few, many or a class when expanded.

>TRBJ2-5|.|once|TRBV2
TGTGCCAGCAGCCCAACAGGGCTGGAGACCCAGTACTTC
CASSPTGLETQYF
>TRBJ2-5|TRBD2|.|TRBV9
TGTGCCAGCAGCGTAGAGGCCGGGACACTAGCGGGGGGGGAGACCCAGTACTTC
CASSVEAGTLAGGETQYF
>TRBJ2-7|TRBD2|once|TRBV28
TGTGCCAGCAGTGCTAGCGGGGGATTGTCTGAGCAGTACTTC
CASSASGGLSEQYF
>TRBJ1-6|TRBD1|.|TRBV30
TGTGCCTGGAATAAAGGGGGCAATTCACCCCTCCACTTT
CAWNKGGNSPLHF
>TRBJ2-7|TRBD1|few|TRBV5-5
TGTGCCAGCAGCCGGGACAGCTGGAACTCCTACGAGCAGTACTTC
CASSRDSWNSYEQYF
>TRBJ2-1|.|.|TRBV9
TGTGCCAGCAGCGTCGAGCTCAGGGGTCCTACGAATGAGCAGTTCTTC
CASSVELRGPTNEQFF
>TRBJ2-7|TRBD2|.|TRBV9
TGTGCCAGCAGCGTAGACGGGGGGTTCTACGAGCAGTACTTC
CASSVDGGFYEQYF
>TRBJ2-2|TRBD1|.|TRBV6-5
TGTGCCACTAAAGAACAGGGGGTCTCCGGGGAGCTGTTTTTT
CATKEQGVSGELFF
>TRBJ2-7|TRBD2|.|TRBV6-5
TGTGCCAGCAGAGTGACTAGCGGAAGCTCCTACGAGCAGTACTTC
CASRVTSGSSYEQYF
>TRBJ2-2|.|.|TRBV2
TGTGCCAGCAGTGATTGGACACCGAACACCGGGGAGCTGTTTTTT
CASSDWTPNTGELFF
>TRBJ2-5|TRBD1|once|TRBV18
TGTGCCAGCTCCGGGGACAGAGTCCAAGAGACCCAGTACTTC
CASSGDRVQETQYF
>TRBJ1-2|.|.|TRBV19
TGTGCCAGTAGCGATCAGGGGAACTATGGCTACACCTTC
CASSDQGNYGYTF
>TRBJ1-2|.|.|TRBV3-1/TRBV3-2
TGTGCCAGCAGCCATAATACAGGCCCTTGGGTTTATGGCTACACCTTC
CASSHNTGPWVYGYTF
>TRBJ2-7|TRBD2|.|TRBV12-3/TRBV12-4
TGTGCCAGCAGTTTTAGCGGGGGGGCCGTGCAGTACTTC
CASSFSGGAVQYF
>TRBJ2-1|TRBD1|.|TRBV3-1/TRBV3-2
TGTGCCAGCAGCCCCAGGACAGGGTTGAGCAATGAGCAGTTCTTC
CASSPRTGLSNEQFF
>TRBJ2-4|.|.|TRBV30
TGTGCCGGCCTAGCCAAAAACATTCAGTACTTC
CAGLAKNIQYF
>TRBJ1-1|TRBD1|.|TRBV5-6
TGTGCCAGCAGCTTGTTGACAGGGGGCATGACCACTGAAGCTTTCTTT
CASSLLTGGMTTEAFF
>TRBJ1-3|TRBD1|.|TRBV7-9
TGTGCCAGCAGCGATTGGGACAGGGGCCTCTCTGGAAACACCATATATTTT
CASSDWDRGLSGNTIYF
>TRBJ2-2|TRBD1|.|TRBV2
TGTGCCAGCATTTGGGGGACAGGGGACACCGGGGAGCTGTTTTTT
CASIWGTGDTGELFF
>TRBJ1-1|.|.|TRBV30
TGTGCCTGGAGTGTACTTTTAACTGAAGCTTTCTTT
CAWSVLLTEAFF
>TRBJ1-1|TRBD1|.|TRBV6-6
TGTGCCAGCAGTCTGGGACAGGCCGGGGGGACTGAAGCTTTCTTT
CASSLGQAGGTEAFF
>TRBJ2-1|TRBD2|.|TRBV4-1
TGCGCCAGCAGCCAACCCACTGGGGCACTAGCGGGGGGGCAAAATGAGCAGTTCTTC
CASSQPTGALAGGQNEQFF
>TRBJ1-1|TRBD1|.|TRBV6-5
TGTGCCAGCAGTTACAAGGCAGGGGGTACCACTGAAGCTTTCTTT
CASSYKAGGTTEAFF
>TRBJ2-3|.|.|TRBV19
TGTGCCAGTAGTCCCCTAGGATCCACAGATACGCAGTATTTT
CASSPLGSTDTQYF
>TRBJ1-4|.|.|TRBV5-1
TGCGCCAGCAGCCGGCAGGGAGGTGAAAAACTGTTTTTT
CASSRQGGEKLFF
>TRBJ2-2|.|.|TRBV6-5
TGTGCCAGCGTCCTCCTCCTAAACACCGGGGAGCTGTTTTTT
CASVLLLNTGELFF
>TRBJ2-2|.|few|TRBV7-3
TGTGCCAGCAGCTCCCCCCCCGGCGGGTCAAACACCGGGGAGCTGTTTTTT
CASSSPPGGSNTGELFF